This TCR beta chain was sequenced during a study of T cell responses to AZD1222 COVID-19 vaccine. Study information: Investigators merged groups given second doses at roughly 4 or roughly 12 weeks.

In its sample, this clone was seen once. Its target is not known. Generated by immunoSEQ multiplex PCR, the TCRdb table keeps only in-frame clones and is missing some. The data show 130,000 or so clones, about 90% seen once. Study-level points and caveats: Only a handful of AZD1222 recipients tested seropositive at baseline. Within unmutated variant regions lay the reported targets of nearly half of spike-specific TCRs.

Germline loops: CDR1 MNHEY, CDR2 SVGAGI. The CDR3 sequence is 14 residues long. Germline trimming cut 4 bases from V and 5 bases from J; bases unmatched to any gene: 1. The sequence came from an adult in good health. The rearrangement links TRBV6-5 to TRBJ1-4; 10 bases align to TRBD1. This specimen was peripheral blood, taken on day 0 of AZD1222 vaccination. In DNA form, the CDR3 reads TGTGCCAGCAGTTGGGACAGGGGAAATGAAAAACTGTTTTTT. Translated, it gives CASSWDRGNEKLFF.